The 18 T cell receptor beta chains presented below share a single source sample, sequenced in a study of T-cell reconstitution after alpha-beta-depleted transplantation in children. Preparation of the TCRbeta library used unique molecular identifiers. Via MiXCR, TCRdb re-called the PCR reads, giving one row per CDR3 protein. Of around 600,000 distinct CDR3 sequences detected, 10% to 13% appear once; the ten largest clones hold approximately 4.1%. Sequencing was performed on PBMCs from the stem cell graft donor, taken from the stem cell graft. The receptors stem from a human donor who donated a stem cell graft to a child with acute myeloid leukemia.

This clonotype was seen many times. The chain recombines TRBV7-3 with TRBJ2-1; 11 bases agree with TRBD2. This CDR3 comprises 16 residues. The J segment lost 1 base and the V segment lost 5 bases, leaving 4 bases of the junction unmatched. The germline CDR1 and CDR2 sequences are SGHTA and FQGTGA. CDR3 DNA sequence: TGTGCCAGCAGCCTACTAGCGGGAGTGTCCTACAATGAGCAGTTCTTC. This gives the protein CASSLLAGVSYNEQFF.

V and J are TRBV4-3 and TRBJ2-1; TRBD2 aligns across 7 bases. The V segment lost 6 bases and the J segment 8 bases; nucleotides outside the gene matches: 7. The V gene's germline CDR1 is LGHNA and CDR2 YSLEER. The CDR3 spans 13 residues. The CDR3 DNA sequence: TGCGCCAGCAGAAGGCGGGAGTCCCATGAGCAGTTCTTC. The encoded protein is CASRRRESHEQFF.

This clonotype turned up a few times. This chain links TRBV19 with TRBJ2-2, with 11 bases matching TRBD1. The junction had 7 bases not matched to a gene; V was cut back by 10 bases and J by 6 bases. CDR3 length: 14 residues. In germline, CDR1 is LNHDA, CDR2 SQIVND (reference sequence). The CDR3 loop is CATTRTGGSGELFF. CDR3 nucleotides: TGTGCCACCACGCGGACAGGGGGCTCCGGGGAGCTGTTTTTT.

This clonotype occurred a few times. The chain combines TRBV20-1 with TRBJ2-5; no reliable D call. V was cut by 3 bases and J by 0 bases, with 11 bases left in between. Germline V lookup: CDR1 DFQATT, CDR2 SNEGSKA (reference sequence). This CDR3 has 14 residues. CDR3 sequence reads: CSASSLVYQETQYF. In DNA form, the CDR3 reads TGCAGTGCTAGTAGTTTAGTGTACCAAGAGACCCAGTACTTC.

The chain recombines TRBV4-2 with TRBJ2-2, with D perhaps assigned TRBD1 or TRBD2 (5 bases each). Trimming took 0 bases from V and 6 from J, leaving 14 bases between them. The CDR3 is 16 amino acids. Looked up from germline, CDR1 is LGHNA and CDR2 is YNFKEQ. This CDR3 reads CASSQDGGAGSGELFF. In DNA, the CDR3 is TGTGCCAGCAGCCAAGATGGGGGAGCCGGGTCCGGGGAGCTGTTTTTT.

This clonotype was counted between two and nine times. The gene calls are TRBV29-1 and TRBJ2-3; D gene ambiguous. Trimming stripped 3 bases from V and 4 bases from J, with 11 bases between. The CDR3 runs 13 residues. CDR1 and CDR2 (germline): SQVTM, ANQGSEA. The CDR3 loop is CSVDWALPDTQYF. CDR3 sequence (DNA): TGCAGCGTTGACTGGGCCCTCCCAGATACGCAGTATTTT.

This clonotype turned up a few times. This rearrangement joins TRBV15 to TRBJ2-5, with 10 bases that match TRBD1. Germline-derived CDR1 and CDR2 are LNHNV and YYDKDF (reference sequence). This CDR3 is 17 amino acids long. The V segment lost 0 bases and the J segment 3 bases; nucleotides outside the gene matches: 7. The CDR3 spells CATSRDRTGGGKETQYF. Written as DNA, the CDR3 is TGTGCCACCAGCAGAGATCGGACAGGGGGTGGGAAAGAGACCCAGTACTTC.

This clonotype was observed many times. The rearrangement links TRBV12-3 or TRBV12-4 to TRBJ2-1, with 7 bases that match TRBD2. Losses at the gene ends were 4 bases for V and 5 bases for J; bases not matched to a gene: 5. This CDR3 is 14 amino acids long. The CDR3 region is CASSSWDYNNEQFF. The CDR3 DNA reads TGTGCCAGCAGTTCCTGGGACTATAACAATGAGCAGTTCTTC.

The chain has TRBV12-3 or TRBV12-4 and TRBJ2-3; 8 positions agree with TRBD2. The CDR3 has 12 residues. V was clipped by 7 bases and J by 6 bases; unmatched bases: 3. The CDR3 reads CASNPGGDTQYF. CDR3 DNA sequence: TGTGCCAGCAACCCGGGGGGGGATACGCAGTATTTT.

Only a few counts were recorded for this clonotype. The V and J genes are TRBV27 and TRBJ2-7, with D unresolved. CDR3 length equals 14 residues. Between the trimmed V and J ends, which lost 1 base and 3 bases, there was a span of 10 bases. Germline-derived CDR1 and CDR2 are MNHEY and SMNVEV (reference sequence). For the CDR3, the DNA is TGTGCCAGCAGTTTATTGTACTCTTACTACGAGCAGTACTTC. Its protein is CASSLLYSYYEQYF.

This clonotype was found many times. The chain couples TRBV4-3 to TRBJ2-7; tentative D call: TRBD1 (5 bases). The CDR3 length is 15 residues. CDR1 is LGHNA, CDR2 YSLEER, per germline. V lost 1 base to trimming and J lost 2 bases, with 12 bases between them. This CDR3 reads CASSQGLDTAYEQYF. CDR3 nucleotides: TGCGCCAGCAGCCAAGGGTTGGACACGGCCTACGAGCAGTACTTC.

There are many counts of this clonotype. The chain carries TRBV4-3 and TRBJ2-5, with 9 nucleotides matching TRBD2. This CDR3 has 17 residues. Germline lookup yields CDR1 LGHNA and CDR2 YSLEER. The V gene end was trimmed by 0 bases and the J gene end by 3 bases; junction bases not matched to a gene: 8. The CDR3 sequence: CASSQDRSLAGKETQYF. DNA for the CDR3: TGCGCCAGCAGCCAAGATCGATCCCTAGCGGGGAAAGAGACCCAGTACTTC.

The V and J genes are TRBV20-1 and TRBJ2-3, with D unclear. The germline V gene has CDR1 DFQATT and CDR2 SNEGSKA (reference sequence). There are 13 residues in the CDR3. Trimming took off 0 bases at V and 1 base at J, with 5 bases between the two ends. The CDR3 spells CSAREPGTDTQYF. The CDR3 DNA reads TGCAGTGCTAGAGAACCGGGCACAGATACGCAGTATTTT.

Comment on this clonotype: This may stem from a read error, because a much larger clone lies one nucleotide away. The conserved phenylalanine or tryptophan is not found at the CDR3 terminus, so this likely reflects a read error. This rearrangement joins TRBV27 to TRBJ2-1, with 11 bases identical to TRBD2. V shed 4 bases, J shed 5 bases, and the junction held 4 bases outside the gene matches. The CDR3 runs to 15 residues. Germline CDR1 reads MNHEY; CDR2 reads SMNVEV (reference sequence). CDR3 DNA: TGTGCCAGCAGTTCTAGCGGGAGGAGCCACAATGAGCAGTTCCTC. Translating it yields CASSSSGRSHNEQFL.

In this sample, this clonotype turned up many times. The chain employs TRBV7-2 and TRBJ2-1; D not certain. CDR1 and CDR2 (germline): SGHTA, FQGNSA. The V end was cut by 0 bases, the J end by 3 bases, with 9 bases between. The CDR3 is 15 residues long. CDR3 region: CASSLAVRVYNEQFF. The CDR3 DNA reads as TGTGCCAGCAGCTTAGCGGTTCGGGTCTACAATGAGCAGTTCTTC.

The table lists this clonotype with many counts. The chain employs TRBV9 and TRBJ2-5, with D possibly matching TRBD2 (5 bases). The CDR3 has 16 residues. V gave up 2 bases and J gave up 5 bases, with 19 bases separating them. CDR1 SGDLS and CDR2 YYNGEE come from the germline V gene. The CDR3 reads CASSVDRGGALETQYF. Written as DNA, the CDR3 is TGTGCCAGCAGCGTTGATCGGGGTGGCGCGTTGGAGACCCAGTACTTC.

This chain connects TRBV7-8 to TRBJ2-3, with 14 bases lining up with TRBD2. With V trimmed by 4 bases and J by 5 bases, 11 bases remained unmatched. In germline, CDR1 is SGHVS, CDR2 FQNEAQ. This CDR3 spans 18 amino acids. The CDR3: CASSSSTSGRAQGDTQYF. As DNA, the CDR3 is TGTGCCAGCAGCTCCTCGACTAGCGGGAGGGCCCAGGGAGATACGCAGTATTTT.

In DNA, the CDR3 is TGTGCCATCCAATCAGCGAGCCAAGAGACCCAGTACTTC. Translating gives CAIQSASQETQYF. The J gene is TRBJ2-5, the V gene TRBV10-3; D not certain. Germline CDR1 reads ENHRY; CDR2 reads SYGVKD. Trimming took 8 bases from V and 1 from J, leaving 11 bases between them. This CDR3 region has 13 residues.